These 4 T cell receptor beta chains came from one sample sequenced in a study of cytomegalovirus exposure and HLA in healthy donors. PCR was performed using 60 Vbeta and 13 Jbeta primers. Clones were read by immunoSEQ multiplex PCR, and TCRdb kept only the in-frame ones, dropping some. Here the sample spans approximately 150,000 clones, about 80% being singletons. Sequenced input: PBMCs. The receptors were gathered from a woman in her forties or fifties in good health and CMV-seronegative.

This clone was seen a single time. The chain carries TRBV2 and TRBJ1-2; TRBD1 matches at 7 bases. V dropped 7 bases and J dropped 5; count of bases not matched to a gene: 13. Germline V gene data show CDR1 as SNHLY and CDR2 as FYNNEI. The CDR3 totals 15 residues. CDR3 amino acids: CASTPFGRGAYGYTF. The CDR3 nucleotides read TGTGCCAGCACCCCGTTTGGCAGGGGGGCTTATGGCTACACCTTC. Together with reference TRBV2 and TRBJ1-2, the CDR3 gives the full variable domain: EPEVTQTPSHQVTQMGQEVILRCVPISNHLYFYWYRQILGQKVEFLVSFYNNEISEKSEIFDDQFSVERPDGSNFTLKIRSTKLEDSAMYFCASTPFGRGAYGYTFGSGTRLTVV.

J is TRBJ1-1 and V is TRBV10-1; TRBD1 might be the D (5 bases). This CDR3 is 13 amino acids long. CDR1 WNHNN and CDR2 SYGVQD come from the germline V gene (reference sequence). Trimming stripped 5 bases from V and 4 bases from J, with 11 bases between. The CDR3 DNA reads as TGCGCCAGCAGTCTGGGGGGTGGCACTGAAGCTTTCTTT. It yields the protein CASSLGGGTEAFF.

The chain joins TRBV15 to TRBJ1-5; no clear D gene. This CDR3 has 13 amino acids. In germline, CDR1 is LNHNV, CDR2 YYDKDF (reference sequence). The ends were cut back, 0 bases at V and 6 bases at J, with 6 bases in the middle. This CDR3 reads CATSRDLSQPQHF. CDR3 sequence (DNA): TGTGCCACCAGCAGAGATCTGAGTCAGCCCCAGCATTTT.

CDR3 sequence reads: CAISEGQGIQNEQFF. The CDR3 nucleotides read TGTGCCATCAGTGAGGGTCAGGGAATTCAGAATGAGCAGTTCTTC. The chain joins TRBV10-3 to TRBJ2-1; tentatively, D is TRBD1 (5 bases). Looked up from germline, CDR1 is ENHRY and CDR2 is SYGVKD. V gave up 2 bases and J gave up 7 bases, with 15 bases separating them. The CDR3 consists of 15 residues.